This T cell receptor (beta chain) was captured in a study of T cell repertoires in cytomegalovirus infection. At least ten counts were recorded for this clonotype. Antigen unknown. TCRdb fed the reads into MiXCR, producing one record per CDR3 protein. The sample lists around 210,000 distinct CDR3 sequences; approximately 6.7% were seen once. V dropped 6 bases and J dropped 6 bases, with 15 bases sitting between them. This CDR3 is built from 14 residues. Germline-derived CDR1 and CDR2 are DFQATT and SNEGSKA (reference sequence). General observations from the study: CMV-specific TCR beta clonotypes restricted by HLA-C were the ones dominating the ex vivo response.

The sequencing sample was made of PBMCs. This sequence joins TRBV20-1 and TRBJ1-6; no firm D call. The receptor was derived from a human donor in good health (CMV status not recorded). Some clones in this sample may be carry-over from other donors' samples. CDR3 DNA sequence: TGCAGTGCCACGGGCCAGGACGTTAATTCACCCCTCCACTTT. The encoded protein is CSATGQDVNSPLHF.